This TCR beta chain was identified in a study of shared clonotypes between healthy human individuals. Note on this clone: Its cognate antigen is unknown.

200 to 250 ng DNA, about 30,000 T cell genomes, went into each sorted-subset replicate PCR. The repertoire was sequenced with immunoSEQ multiplex PCR; TCRdb's copy has only in-frame clones and lacks some. The sample records roughly 1,600,000 clones, approximately 98.5% being singletons. Division of CD4+ cells produced a CD45RA+ naive subset and a CD45RA-negative memory subset. Study-level points and caveats: Non-shared clonotypes were found to have lower generation probabilities than the clonotypes that were shared by all four of the sorted-subset donors. Between several donors, naive CD4 clonotypes were shared at a level of about 5%.

Germline V gene lookup returns CDR1 SEHNR and CDR2 FQNEAQ (reference sequence). CDR3 length: 15 amino acids. The V segment lost 1 base and the J segment 5 bases; nucleotides outside the gene matches: 7. The sequenced sample consisted of naive CD4+ T cells sorted from blood. Sample subset: CD45RA+ positively selected. The clonotype originates from a man aged 25-40 years in good health. This chain joins TRBV7-9 and TRBJ1-2; 7 nucleotides line up with TRBD1. For the CDR3, the DNA is TGTGCCAGCAGCTTAGAGGGGGCAGGGTCATATGGCTACACCTTC. Translating it yields CASSLEGAGSYGYTF.